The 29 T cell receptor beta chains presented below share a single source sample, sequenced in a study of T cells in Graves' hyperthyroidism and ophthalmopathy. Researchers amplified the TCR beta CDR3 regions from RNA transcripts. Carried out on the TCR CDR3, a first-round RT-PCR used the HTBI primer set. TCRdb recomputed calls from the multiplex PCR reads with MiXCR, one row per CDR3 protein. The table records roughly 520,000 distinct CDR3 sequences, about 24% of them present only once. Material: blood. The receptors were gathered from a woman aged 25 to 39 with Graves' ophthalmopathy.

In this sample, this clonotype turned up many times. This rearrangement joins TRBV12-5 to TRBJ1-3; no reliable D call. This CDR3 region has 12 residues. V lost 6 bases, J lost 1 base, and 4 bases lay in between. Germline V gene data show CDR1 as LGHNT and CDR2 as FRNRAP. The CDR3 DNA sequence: TGTGCTAGTGGGGGTTCTGGAAACACCATATATTTT. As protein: CASGGSGNTIYF.

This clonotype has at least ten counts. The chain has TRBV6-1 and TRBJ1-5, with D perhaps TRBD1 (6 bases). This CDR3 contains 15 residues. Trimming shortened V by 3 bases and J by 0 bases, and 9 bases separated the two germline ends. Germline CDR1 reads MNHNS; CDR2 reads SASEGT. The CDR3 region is CASSDTGTSNQPQHF. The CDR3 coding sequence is TGTGCCAGCAGTGATACAGGGACTAGCAATCAGCCCCAGCATTTT.

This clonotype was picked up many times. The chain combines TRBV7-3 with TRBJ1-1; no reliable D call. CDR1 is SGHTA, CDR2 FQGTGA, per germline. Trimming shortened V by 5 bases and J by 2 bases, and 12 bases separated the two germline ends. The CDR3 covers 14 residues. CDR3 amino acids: CASSDAGLNTEAFF. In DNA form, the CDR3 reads TGTGCCAGCAGCGACGCCGGTCTCAACACTGAAGCTTTCTTT. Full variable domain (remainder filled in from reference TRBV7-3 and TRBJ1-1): GAGVSQTPSNKVTEKGKYVELRCDPISGHTALYWYRQSLGQGPEFLIYFQGTGAADDSGLPNDRFFAVRPEGSVSTLKIQRTERGDSAVYLCASSDAGLNTEAFFGQGTRLTVV.

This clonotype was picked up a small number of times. CDR3 in DNA: TGTGCCAGCAGCATTCTACGGGACAGTACCTACGAGCAGTACTTC. Translated, it gives CASSILRDSTYEQYF. The V gene is TRBV7-9, the J gene TRBJ2-7; TRBD1 matches 7 bases. Germline lookup yields CDR1 SEHNR and CDR2 FQNEAQ (reference sequence). V was clipped by 5 bases and J by 2 bases; unmatched bases: 9. The CDR3 has 15 residues.

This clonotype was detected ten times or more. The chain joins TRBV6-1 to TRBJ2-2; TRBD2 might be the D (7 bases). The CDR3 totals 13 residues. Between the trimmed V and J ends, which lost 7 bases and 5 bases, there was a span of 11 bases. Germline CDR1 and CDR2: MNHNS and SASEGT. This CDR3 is CASMRGLTGELFF. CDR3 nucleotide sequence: TGTGCCAGCATGCGGGGGCTGACCGGGGAGCTGTTTTTT.

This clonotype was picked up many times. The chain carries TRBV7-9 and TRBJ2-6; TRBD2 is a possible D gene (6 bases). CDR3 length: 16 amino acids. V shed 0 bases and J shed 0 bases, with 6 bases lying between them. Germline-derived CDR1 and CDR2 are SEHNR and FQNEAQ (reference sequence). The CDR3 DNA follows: TGTGCCAGCAGCTTAGCCGGGGGCTCTGGGGCCAACGTCCTGACTTTC. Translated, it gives CASSLAGGSGANVLTF.

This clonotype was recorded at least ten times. The CDR3 here is CASKWGGEQYF. The DNA of the CDR3 is TGTGCCAGCAAGTGGGGCGGCGAGCAGTACTTC. The chain combines TRBV6-2 or TRBV6-3 with TRBJ2-7; D may be TRBD1 (5 bases). V was pared by 7 bases and J by 6 bases, with 10 bases between. CDR1 and CDR2 from the germline V gene are MNHEY and SVGEGT. The CDR3 is 11 residues long.

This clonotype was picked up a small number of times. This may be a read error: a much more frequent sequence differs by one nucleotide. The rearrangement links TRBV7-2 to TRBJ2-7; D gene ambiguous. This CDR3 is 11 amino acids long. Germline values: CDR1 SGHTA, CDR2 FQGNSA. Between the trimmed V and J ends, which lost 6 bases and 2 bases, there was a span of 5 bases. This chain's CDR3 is CASRKAYEQYF. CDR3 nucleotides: TGTGCCAGCAGGAAGGCCTACGAGCAGTACTTC.

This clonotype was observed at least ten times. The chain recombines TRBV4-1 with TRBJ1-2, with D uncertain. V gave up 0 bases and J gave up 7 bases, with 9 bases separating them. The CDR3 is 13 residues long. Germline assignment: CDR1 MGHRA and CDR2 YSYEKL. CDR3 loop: CASSQDNEGGYTF. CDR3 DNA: TGCGCCAGCAGCCAAGATAATGAGGGTGGCTACACCTTC.

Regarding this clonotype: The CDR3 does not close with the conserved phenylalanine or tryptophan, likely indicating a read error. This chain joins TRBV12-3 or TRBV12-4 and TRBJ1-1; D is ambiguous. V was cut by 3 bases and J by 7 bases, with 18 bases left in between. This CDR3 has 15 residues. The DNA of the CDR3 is TGTGCCAGCAGTTTTGATGGTGCACGCACGGTTGAAGCTTTCCTT. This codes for CASSFDGARTVEAFL.

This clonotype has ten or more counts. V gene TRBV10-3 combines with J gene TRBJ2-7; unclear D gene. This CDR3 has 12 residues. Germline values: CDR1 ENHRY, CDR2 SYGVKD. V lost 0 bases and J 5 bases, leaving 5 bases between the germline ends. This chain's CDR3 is CAISESFHEQYF. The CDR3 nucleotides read TGTGCCATCAGTGAGTCCTTTCACGAGCAGTACTTC.

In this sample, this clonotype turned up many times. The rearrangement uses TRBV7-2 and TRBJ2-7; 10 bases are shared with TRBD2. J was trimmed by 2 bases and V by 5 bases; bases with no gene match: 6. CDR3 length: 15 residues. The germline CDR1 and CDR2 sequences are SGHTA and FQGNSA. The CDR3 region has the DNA TGTGCCAGCAGCCTAAGCGGGGGGGGAACCTACGAGCAGTACTTC. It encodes CASSLSGGGTYEQYF.

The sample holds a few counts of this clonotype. The CDR3 protein is CASNPRQGADTGELFF. The CDR3 DNA follows: TGTGCCAGCAACCCCAGACAGGGGGCAGACACCGGGGAGCTGTTTTTT. The chain has TRBV6-1 and TRBJ2-2; 10 nucleotides agree with TRBD1. The germline gives CDR1 MNHNS, CDR2 SASEGT. This CDR3 region has 16 residues. The ends lost 7 bases at V and 3 bases at J; junction bases unmatched: 8.

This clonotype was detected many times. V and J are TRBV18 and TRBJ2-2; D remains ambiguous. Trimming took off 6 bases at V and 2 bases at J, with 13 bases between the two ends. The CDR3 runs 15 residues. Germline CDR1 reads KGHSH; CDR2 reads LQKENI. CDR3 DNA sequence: TGTGCCAGCTCGCTAACAGACAAAAACACCGGGGAGCTGTTTTTT. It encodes CASSLTDKNTGELFF.

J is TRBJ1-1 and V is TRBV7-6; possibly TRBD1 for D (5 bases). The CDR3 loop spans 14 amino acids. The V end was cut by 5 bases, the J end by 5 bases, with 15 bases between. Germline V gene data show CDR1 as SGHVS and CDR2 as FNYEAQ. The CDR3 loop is CASSRGGGWTEAFF. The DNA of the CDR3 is TGTGCCAGCAGCAGAGGCGGGGGGTGGACTGAAGCTTTCTTT. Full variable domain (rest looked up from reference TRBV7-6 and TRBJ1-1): GAGVSQSPRYKVTKRGQDVALRCDPISGHVSLYWYRQALGQGPEFLTYFNYEAQQDKSGLPNDRFSAERPEGSISTLTIQRTEQRDSAMYRCASSRGGGWTEAFFGQGTRLTVV.

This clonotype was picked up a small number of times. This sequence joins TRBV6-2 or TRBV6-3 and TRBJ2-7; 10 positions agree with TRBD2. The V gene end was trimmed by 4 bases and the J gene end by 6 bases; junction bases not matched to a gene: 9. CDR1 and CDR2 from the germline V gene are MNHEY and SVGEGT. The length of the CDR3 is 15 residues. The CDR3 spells CASSSSGSPPLEQYF. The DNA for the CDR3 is TGTGCCAGCAGTTCTAGCGGGAGTCCCCCCCTCGAGCAGTACTTC.

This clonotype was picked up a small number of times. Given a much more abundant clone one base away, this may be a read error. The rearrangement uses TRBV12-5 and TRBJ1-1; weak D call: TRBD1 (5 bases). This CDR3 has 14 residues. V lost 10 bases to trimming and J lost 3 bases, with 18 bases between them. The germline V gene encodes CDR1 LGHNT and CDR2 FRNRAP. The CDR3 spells CANVTRESDTEAFF. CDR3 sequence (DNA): TGTGCTAACGTTACCAGGGAGAGCGACACTGAAGCTTTCTTT.

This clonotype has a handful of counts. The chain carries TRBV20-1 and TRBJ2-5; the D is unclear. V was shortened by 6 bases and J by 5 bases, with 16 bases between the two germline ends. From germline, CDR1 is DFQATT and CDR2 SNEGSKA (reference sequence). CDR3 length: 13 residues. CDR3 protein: CSAKPRFVETQYF. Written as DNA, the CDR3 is TGCAGTGCCAAGCCCCGTTTTGTGGAGACCCAGTACTTC.

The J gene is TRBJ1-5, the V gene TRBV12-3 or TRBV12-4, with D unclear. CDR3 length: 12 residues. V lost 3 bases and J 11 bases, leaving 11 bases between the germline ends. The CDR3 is CASSFSVWSQHF. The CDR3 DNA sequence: TGTGCCAGCAGTTTCAGTGTTTGGTCCCAGCATTTT.

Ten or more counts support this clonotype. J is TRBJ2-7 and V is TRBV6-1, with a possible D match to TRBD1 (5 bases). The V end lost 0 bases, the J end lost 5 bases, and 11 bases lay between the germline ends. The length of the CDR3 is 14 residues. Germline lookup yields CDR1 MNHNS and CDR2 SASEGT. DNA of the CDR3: TGTGCCAGCAGTGAAGCCCAGGGTTTCAACGAGCAGTACTTC. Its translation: CASSEAQGFNEQYF.

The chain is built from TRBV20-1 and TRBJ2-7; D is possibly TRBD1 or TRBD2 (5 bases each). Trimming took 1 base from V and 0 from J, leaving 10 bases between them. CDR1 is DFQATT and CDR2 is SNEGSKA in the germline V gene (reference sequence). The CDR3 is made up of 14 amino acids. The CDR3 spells CSARGGASSYEQYF. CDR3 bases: TGCAGTGCTAGAGGAGGGGCGAGCTCCTACGAGCAGTACTTC.

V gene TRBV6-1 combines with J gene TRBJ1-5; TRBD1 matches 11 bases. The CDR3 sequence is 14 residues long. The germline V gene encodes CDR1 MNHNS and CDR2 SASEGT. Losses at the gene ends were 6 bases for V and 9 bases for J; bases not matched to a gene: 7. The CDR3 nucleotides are TGTGCCAGCAGGGGACAGGGGGTTCAGGGGCCCCAGCATTTT. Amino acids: CASRGQGVQGPQHF.

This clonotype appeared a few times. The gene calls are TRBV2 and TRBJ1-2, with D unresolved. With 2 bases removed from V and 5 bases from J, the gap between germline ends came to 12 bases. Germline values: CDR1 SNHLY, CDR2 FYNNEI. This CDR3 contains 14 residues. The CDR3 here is CASSESRQIYGYTF. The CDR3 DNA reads TGTGCCAGCAGTGAAAGCCGCCAAATTTATGGCTACACCTTC.

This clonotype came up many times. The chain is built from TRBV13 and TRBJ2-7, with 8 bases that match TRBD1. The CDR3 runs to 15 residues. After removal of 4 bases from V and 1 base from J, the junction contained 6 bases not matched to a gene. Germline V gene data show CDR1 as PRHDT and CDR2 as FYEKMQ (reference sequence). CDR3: CASSSGQGASYEQYF. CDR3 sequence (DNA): TGTGCCAGCAGCTCCGGACAGGGTGCATCCTACGAGCAGTACTTC. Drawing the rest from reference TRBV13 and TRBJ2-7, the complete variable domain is AAGVIQSPRHLIKEKRETATLKCYPIPRHDTVYWYQQGPGQDPQFLISFYEKMQSDKGSIPDRFSAQQFSDYHSELNMSSLELGDSALYFCASSSGQGASYEQYFGPGTRLTVT.

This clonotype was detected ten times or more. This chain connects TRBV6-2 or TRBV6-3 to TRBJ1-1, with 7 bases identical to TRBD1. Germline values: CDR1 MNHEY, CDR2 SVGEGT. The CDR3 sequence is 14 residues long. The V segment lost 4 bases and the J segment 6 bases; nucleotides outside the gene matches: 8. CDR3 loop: CASSSGQPPAEAFF. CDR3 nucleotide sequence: TGTGCCAGCAGTTCGGGACAGCCGCCTGCTGAAGCTTTCTTT.

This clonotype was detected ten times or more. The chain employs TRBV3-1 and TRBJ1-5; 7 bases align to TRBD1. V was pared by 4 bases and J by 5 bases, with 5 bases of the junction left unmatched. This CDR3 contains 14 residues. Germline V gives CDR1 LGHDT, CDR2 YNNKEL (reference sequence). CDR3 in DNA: TGTGCCAGCAGCCTTGGACAGGTTTATCAGCCCCAGCATTTT. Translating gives CASSLGQVYQPQHF. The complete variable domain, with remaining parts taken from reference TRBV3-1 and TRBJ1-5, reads DTAVSQTPKYLVTQMGNDKSIKCEQNLGHDTMYWYKQDSKKFLKIMFSYNNKELIINETVPNRFSPKSPDKAHLNLHINSLELGDSAVYFCASSLGQVYQPQHFGDGTRLSIL.

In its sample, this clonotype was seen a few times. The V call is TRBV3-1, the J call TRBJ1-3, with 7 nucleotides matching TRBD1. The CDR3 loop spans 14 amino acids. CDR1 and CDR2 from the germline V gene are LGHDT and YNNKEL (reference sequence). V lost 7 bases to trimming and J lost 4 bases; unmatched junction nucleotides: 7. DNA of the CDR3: TGTGCCAGCAACCCCCGGGACAGCGGAAACACCATATATTTT. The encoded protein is CASNPRDSGNTIYF. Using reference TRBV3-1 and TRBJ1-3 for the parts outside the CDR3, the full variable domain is DTAVSQTPKYLVTQMGNDKSIKCEQNLGHDTMYWYKQDSKKFLKIMFSYNNKELIINETVPNRFSPKSPDKAHLNLHINSLELGDSAVYFCASNPRDSGNTIYFGEGSWLTVV.

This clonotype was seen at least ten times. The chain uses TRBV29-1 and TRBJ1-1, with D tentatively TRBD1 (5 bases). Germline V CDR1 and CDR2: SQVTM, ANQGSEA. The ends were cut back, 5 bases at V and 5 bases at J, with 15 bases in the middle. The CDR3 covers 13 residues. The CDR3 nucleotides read TGCAGCGTTCCCCTAGGACAAACGACTGAAGCTTTCTTT. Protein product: CSVPLGQTTEAFF.

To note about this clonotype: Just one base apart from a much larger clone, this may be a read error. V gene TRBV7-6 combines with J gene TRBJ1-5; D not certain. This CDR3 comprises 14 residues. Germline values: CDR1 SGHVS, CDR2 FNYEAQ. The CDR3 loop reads CVSSSAGTDQPQHF. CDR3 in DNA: TGTGTCAGCAGCTCCGCAGGCACCGATCAGCCCCAGCATTTT.